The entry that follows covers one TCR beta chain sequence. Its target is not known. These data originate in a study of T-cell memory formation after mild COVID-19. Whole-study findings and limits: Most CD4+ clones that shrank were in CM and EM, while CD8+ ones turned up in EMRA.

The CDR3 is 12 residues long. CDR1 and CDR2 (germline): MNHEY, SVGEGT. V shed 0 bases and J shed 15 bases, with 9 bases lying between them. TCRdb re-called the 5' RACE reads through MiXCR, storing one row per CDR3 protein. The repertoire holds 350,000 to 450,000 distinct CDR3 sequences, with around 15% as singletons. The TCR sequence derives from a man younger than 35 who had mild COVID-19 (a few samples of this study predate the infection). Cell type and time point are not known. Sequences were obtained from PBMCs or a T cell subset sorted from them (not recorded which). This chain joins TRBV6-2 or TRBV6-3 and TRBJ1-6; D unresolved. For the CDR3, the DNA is TGTGCCAGCAGTTACTCGACCCAGCTCCTCCACTTT. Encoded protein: CASSYSTQLLHF.